These 8 T cell receptor beta chains share one sample of origin, sequenced in a study of blood T cell repertoires in COVID-19. Some clones are missing from TCRdb's copy, which holds only in-frame ones; the method was immunoSEQ multiplex PCR. Here the sample spans fewer than 25,000 clones, around nine tenths being singletons. Material: peripheral blood. These receptor sequences come from a human donor in a cohort sampled during active COVID-19.

The CDR3, as DNA: TGTGCCAGTAGTGTGGGACAGACCACCGGGGAGCTGTTTTTT. As protein: CASSVGQTTGELFF. The chain has TRBV19 and TRBJ2-2; 7 bases line up with TRBD1. This CDR3 region has 14 residues. Germline loops: CDR1 LNHDA, CDR2 SQIVND (reference sequence). The J segment lost 4 bases and the V segment lost 5 bases, leaving 4 bases of the junction unmatched. Full variable domain (remainder filled in from reference TRBV19 and TRBJ2-2): DGGITQSPKYLFRKEGQNVTLSCEQNLNHDAMYWYRQDPGQGLRLIYYSQIVNDFQKGDIAEGYSVSREKKESFPLTVTSAQKNPTAFYLCASSVGQTTGELFFGEGSRLTVL.

V gene TRBV11-2 combines with J gene TRBJ2-1; TRBD2 is a possible D gene (5 bases). V lost 1 base and J lost 9, with 22 bases in between. The CDR3 contains 17 residues. Germline CDR1 and CDR2: SGHAT and FQNNGV. As DNA, the CDR3 is TGTGCCAGCAGCTTAGGTCTACTAGTTACCAGTAACGTTGAGCAGTTCTTC. Protein sequence: CASSLGLLVTSNVEQFF.

The rearrangement links TRBV9 to TRBJ1-1, with TRBD1 matching 8 bases. This CDR3 region has 13 residues. The germline gives CDR1 SGDLS, CDR2 YYNGEE. V lost 4 bases and J lost 3; bases outside the gene matches: 2. The CDR3 bases are TGTGCCAGCAGCACGACAGGGGACACTGAAGCTTTCTTT. Encoded protein: CASSTTGDTEAFF.

The chain is built from TRBV18 and TRBJ1-4; 7 bases map to TRBD1. The CDR3 totals 15 residues. Per the germline V gene, CDR1 is KGHSH and CDR2 is LQKENI. With 3 bases clipped from V and 3 bases from J, the junction kept 4 bases outside the gene matches. CDR3 residues: CASSPQGVANEKLFF. In nucleotides, the CDR3 is TGTGCCAGCTCACCGCAGGGGGTGGCTAATGAAAAACTGTTTTTT.

The chain carries TRBV7-2 and TRBJ2-5, with D perhaps TRBD2 (5 bases). The CDR3 sequence is 15 residues long. CDR1 and CDR2 from the germline V gene are SGHTA and FQGNSA. The germline V and J ends were trimmed by 3 bases and 1 base, with 12 bases remaining between them. The CDR3 sequence: CASSLYRGIQETQYF. In nucleotides, the CDR3 is TGTGCCAGCAGCTTGTATAGAGGGATCCAAGAGACCCAGTACTTC.

The chain has TRBV19 and TRBJ2-2; 14 bases align to TRBD2. CDR1 and CDR2 (germline): LNHDA, SQIVND (reference sequence). The V and J ends lost 7 bases and 2 bases, in that order; junction bases with no gene match: 6. The CDR3 is made up of 17 amino acids. CDR3 bases: TGTGCCAGTATGAGACTAGCGGGAGGGCCAAACACCGGGGAGCTGTTTTTT. This codes for CASMRLAGGPNTGELFF. The variable domain in full, completed from reference TRBV19 and TRBJ2-2, reads DGGITQSPKYLFRKEGQNVTLSCEQNLNHDAMYWYRQDPGQGLRLIYYSQIVNDFQKGDIAEGYSVSREKKESFPLTVTSAQKNPTAFYLCASMRLAGGPNTGELFFGEGSRLTVL.

The gene calls are TRBV29-1 and TRBJ1-1; TRBD1 might be the D (5 bases). The CDR3 is 14 amino acids. Germline V gene lookup returns CDR1 SQVTM and CDR2 ANQGSEA. The CDR3 sequence is CVGSIGARGTEAFF. The DNA for the CDR3 is TGCGTGGGTAGTATCGGGGCGCGGGGGACTGAAGCTTTCTTT. The full variable domain, rest sourced from reference TRBV29-1 and TRBJ1-1, is SAVISQKPSRDICQRGTSLTIQCQVDSQVTMMFWYRQQPGQSLTLIATANQGSEATYESGFVIDKFPISRPNLTFSTLTVSNMSPEDSSIYLCVGSIGARGTEAFFGQGTRLTVV.

This chain uses TRBV7-3 with TRBJ2-2, with 13 bases aligning to TRBD2. The trim removed 4 bases at V and 8 bases at J, leaving 7 bases unmatched. Germline V lookup: CDR1 SGHTA, CDR2 FQGTGA. CDR3 size: 16 residues. The CDR3 spells CASSSGLAGYGGELFF. CDR3 DNA sequence: TGTGCCAGCAGCTCGGGACTAGCGGGATACGGTGGGGAGCTGTTTTTT.